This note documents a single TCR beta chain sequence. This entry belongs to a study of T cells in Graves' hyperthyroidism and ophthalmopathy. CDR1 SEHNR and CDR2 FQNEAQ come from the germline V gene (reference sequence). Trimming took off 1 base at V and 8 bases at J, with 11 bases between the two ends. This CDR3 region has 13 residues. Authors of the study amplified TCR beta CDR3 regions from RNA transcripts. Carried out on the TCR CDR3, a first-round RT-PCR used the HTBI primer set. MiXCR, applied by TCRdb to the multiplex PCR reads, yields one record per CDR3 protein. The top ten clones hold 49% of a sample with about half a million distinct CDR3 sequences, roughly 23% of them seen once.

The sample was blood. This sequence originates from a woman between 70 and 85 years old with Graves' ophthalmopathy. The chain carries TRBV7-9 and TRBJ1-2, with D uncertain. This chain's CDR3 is CASSLDLSGGYTF. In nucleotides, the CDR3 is TGTGCCAGCAGCTTAGACTTATCGGGCGGCTACACCTTC.